This T cell receptor beta chain appears in the sequencing data of a study of human thymus T cells. The table came from immunoSEQ multiplex PCR; TCRdb's copy has only in-frame clones and leaves some out. The sample gives 55,000 to 85,000 clones, roughly 94% of which show up once; about 0.032% is in the top ten. Findings and limits, study-wide: Thymic and blood repertoires appeared to carry a bias in their V and J gene usage. As related research reported, thymic repertoires overlapped highly among unrelated individuals.

The thymus tissue came from resections taken during corrective heart surgery. The donor group consisted of healthy Finnish infants who were having corrective surgery for congenital heart defects. For this clone: Its antigen is unidentified.

Sequencing used thymus tissue. This TCR was recovered from a girl less than two years old with a congenital heart defect but otherwise immunologically healthy.

CDR3 DNA: TGTGCCAGCAGCGGACGTCCACTAGCGGGAGTTGGAGATACGCAGTATTTT. This codes for CASSGRPLAGVGDTQYF. This chain joins TRBV14 and TRBJ2-3, with 11 bases aligning to TRBD2. There are 17 residues in the CDR3. The V gene's germline CDR1 is SGHDN and CDR2 FVKESK. J was trimmed by 5 bases and V by 5 bases; bases with no gene match: 12.